What follows are 18 T cell receptor beta chains derived from one specimen sequenced in a study of blood T cells in healthy people across ages. A second PCR, run for about 6 to 11 cycles, used a sample-barcoded 5' primer plus a J-beta primer mix. TCRdb called the 5' RACE reads again in MiXCR, with one record for every CDR3 protein. Of roughly 930,000 distinct CDR3 sequences in the sample, about 44% were seen once. The sequenced material came from blood. These receptors were obtained from a man aged 25-45 years in good health.

In this sample, this clonotype turned up a few times. J is TRBJ2-7 and V is TRBV6-6, with unresolved D. Germline CDR1 MNHNY, CDR2 SVGAGI (reference sequence). The CDR3 consists of 12 residues. V lost 2 bases and J lost 3, with 5 bases in between. CDR3 nucleotide sequence: TGTGCCAGCAGTTACGCAGGCTACGAGCAGTACTTC. Translation: CASSYAGYEQYF.

The chain recombines TRBV7-2 with TRBJ2-4; possibly TRBD1 or TRBD2 for D (5 bases each). The length of the CDR3 is 14 residues. V dropped 5 bases and J dropped 7 bases, with 15 bases sitting between them. Germline V gene lookup returns CDR1 SGHTA and CDR2 FQGNSA. The CDR3 reads CASSRARDANIQYF. The DNA of the CDR3 is TGTGCCAGCAGCCGTGCCCGGGACGCCAACATTCAGTACTTC. Full variable domain (remainder filled in from reference TRBV7-2 and TRBJ2-4): GAGVSQSPSNKVTEKGKDVELRCDPISGHTALYWYRQSLGQGLEFLIYFQGNSAPDKSGLPSDRFSAERTGGSVSTLTIQRTQQEDSAVYLCASSRARDANIQYFGAGTRLSVL.

This clonotype was counted a few times. A much bigger clone sits one base away, suggesting this may be a read error. The chain carries TRBV20-1 and TRBJ2-3, with D unresolved. The CDR3 totals 12 residues. The V end was cut by 5 bases, the J end by 7 bases, with 13 bases between. Per germline, CDR1 DFQATT and CDR2 SNEGSKA (reference sequence). CDR3 amino acids: CSARRGTHTQYF. CDR3 DNA sequence: TGCAGTGCTCGACGAGGTACACATACGCAGTATTTT.

This clonotype was counted at least ten times. The chain carries TRBV28 and TRBJ2-7; TRBD2 matches at 11 bases. The V gene end was trimmed by 11 bases and the J gene end by 4 bases; junction bases not matched to a gene: 4. The germline V gene encodes CDR1 MDHEN and CDR2 SYDVKM. The CDR3 is 12 amino acids. The CDR3 here is CASSGGRYEQYF. In DNA form, the CDR3 reads TGTGCCTCTAGCGGGGGGCGGTACGAGCAGTACTTC.

The rearrangement joins TRBV20-1 to TRBJ1-1; D is perhaps TRBD1 (5 bases). This CDR3 is 12 amino acids long. Germline-derived CDR1 and CDR2 are DFQATT and SNEGSKA (reference sequence). Trimming removed 2 bases from V and 11 bases from J, with 15 bases in between. CDR3 region: CSARKTALEAFF. CDR3 in DNA: TGCAGTGCTAGAAAGACAGCCCTTGAGGCTTTCTTT.

This clonotype was observed a few times. The V gene is TRBV27, the J gene TRBJ2-3; 8 nucleotides match TRBD2. Germline V gene lookup returns CDR1 MNHEY and CDR2 SMNVEV (reference sequence). The length of the CDR3 is 17 residues. V trimming: 5 bases; J trimming: 4 bases; junction bases outside the gene matches: 14. This CDR3 reads CASSPLPGLVLPDTQYF. In nucleotides, the CDR3 is TGTGCCAGCAGTCCCTTACCGGGACTAGTCCTCCCAGATACGCAGTATTTT.

DNA for the CDR3: TGTGCCAGCAAAAGGGGTTTTACCCCCATGAACACTGAAGCTTTCTTT. Translating gives CASKRGFTPMNTEAFF. The chain combines TRBV28 with TRBJ1-1; TRBD1 might be the D (5 bases). The V gene's germline CDR1 is MDHEN and CDR2 SYDVKM. V lost 7 bases and J 0 bases, leaving 18 bases between the germline ends. The CDR3 has 16 residues.

CDR3 protein: CASSPKGGLLDEQFF. As DNA, the CDR3 is TGCGCCAGCAGCCCCAAGGGGGGTCTGTTAGATGAGCAGTTCTTC. V usage is TRBV5-1 and J usage is TRBJ2-1; possibly TRBD1 or TRBD2 for D (6 bases each). Between the trimmed V and J ends, which lost 4 bases and 8 bases, there was a span of 19 bases. This CDR3 spans 15 amino acids. CDR1 is SGHRS and CDR2 is YFSETQ in the germline V gene.

This clonotype was counted many times. V gene TRBV6-6 combines with J gene TRBJ2-1; 7 nucleotides match TRBD1. Trimming took 6 bases from V and 0 from J; bases not matched to a gene: 2. The CDR3 loop spans 14 amino acids. Germline V CDR1 and CDR2: MNHNY, SVGAGI (reference sequence). The CDR3, as DNA: TGTGCCAGCAGCTGGGACAGCTCCTACAATGAGCAGTTCTTC. This encodes CASSWDSSYNEQFF.

This clonotype was recorded only once. The rearrangement uses TRBV4-2 and TRBJ2-3; 11 nucleotides align to TRBD2. With 5 bases clipped from V and 0 bases from J, the junction kept 10 bases outside the gene matches. This CDR3 contains 18 residues. Germline CDR1 reads LGHNA; CDR2 reads YNFKEQ. This CDR3 is CASSVTGLADDSTDTQYF. The DNA of the CDR3 is TGTGCCAGCAGCGTTACGGGACTAGCGGACGACAGCACAGATACGCAGTATTTT.

This clonotype was seen a few times. The V gene is TRBV28, the J gene TRBJ1-1, with a tentative D call TRBD1 (6 bases). Germline lookup yields CDR1 MDHEN and CDR2 SYDVKM. The V and J ends lost 7 bases and 2 bases respectively, with 8 bases between them. The CDR3 runs to 12 residues. CDR3 DNA sequence: TGTGCCAGCAACAGGGTAAACACTGAAGCTTTCTTT. Translated, it gives CASNRVNTEAFF.

V and J are TRBV5-1 and TRBJ1-6; D is ambiguous. Trimming stripped 0 bases from V and 7 bases from J, with 8 bases between. This CDR3 contains 14 residues. The germline gives CDR1 SGHRS, CDR2 YFSETQ. CDR3 sequence reads: CASSLAGLNSPLHF. For the CDR3, the DNA is TGCGCCAGCAGCTTGGCTGGGTTGAATTCACCCCTCCACTTT.

This clonotype was picked up a small number of times. Here the CDR3 DNA reads TGCGCCAGCAGCCAAGATGGGCTGACAGTCAACTATGGCTACACCTTC. Amino acid sequence: CASSQDGLTVNYGYTF. The genes are TRBV4-1 and TRBJ1-2; possibly TRBD1 for D (5 bases). The CDR3 loop spans 16 amino acids. The germline V gene encodes CDR1 MGHRA and CDR2 YSYEKL. V was cut by 0 bases and J by 2 bases, with 13 bases left in between.

This chain links TRBV5-1 with TRBJ2-5; 9 bases are a match to TRBD1. Trimming at V came to 3 bases and at J to 1 base, leaving 7 bases not matched to a gene. Germline V gene sequence: CDR1 SGHRS, CDR2 YFSETQ. This CDR3 has 16 amino acids. The CDR3, as DNA: TGCGCCAGCAGCTCAGGGGGACAGGGCCCCCAAGAGACCCAGTACTTC. As protein: CASSSGGQGPQETQYF.

The sample holds a few counts of this clonotype. The chain combines TRBV18 with TRBJ2-3; 8 bases agree with TRBD2. CDR1 is KGHSH and CDR2 is LQKENI in the germline V gene. The CDR3 covers 15 residues. J was trimmed by 6 bases and V by 4 bases; bases with no gene match: 9. DNA for the CDR3: TGTGCCAGCTCACTTAGCGGGGCCCCGCCGGATACGCAGTATTTT. As protein: CASSLSGAPPDTQYF.

This chain links TRBV7-9 with TRBJ2-7, with D perhaps matching TRBD1 (5 bases). The CDR3 runs 18 residues. Germline V gene sequence: CDR1 SEHNR, CDR2 FQNEAQ (reference sequence). Trimming cost V 3 bases and J 2 bases, with 23 bases left between them. The CDR3 nucleotides are TGTGCCAGCAGCTTTTCTTTAACTTCGGACACACTTGCCTACGAGCAGTACTTC. As protein: CASSFSLTSDTLAYEQYF.

The chain uses TRBV5-1 and TRBJ1-2; TRBD1 matches 7 bases. CDR1 and CDR2 from the germline V gene are SGHRS and YFSETQ. Germline trimming cut 4 bases from V and 6 bases from J; bases unmatched to any gene: 6. The CDR3 covers 13 residues. The CDR3 sequence: CASSAGQANGYTF. CDR3 DNA sequence: TGCGCCAGCAGCGCCGGACAGGCGAATGGCTACACCTTC.

The chain employs TRBV5-1 and TRBJ2-3; D may be TRBD2 (6 bases). The CDR3 totals 14 residues. V was cut by 5 bases and J by 1 base, with 11 bases left in between. Per the germline V gene, CDR1 is SGHRS and CDR2 is YFSETQ. CDR3 amino acids: CASRISGGTDTQYF. CDR3 bases: TGCGCCAGCAGAATTAGCGGAGGCACAGATACGCAGTATTTT.